This T cell receptor beta chain comes out of a study of T-cell memory formation after mild COVID-19. TCRdb re-called the 5' RACE reads with MiXCR, one entry per CDR3 protein. The top ten clones hold over 10% of a sample with roughly 190,000 distinct CDR3 sequences, roughly 27% of them seen once. Germline values: CDR1 DFQATT, CDR2 SNEGSKA (reference sequence). Trimming stripped 1 base from V and 2 bases from J, with 22 bases between. The CDR3 contains 18 residues. The TCR was taken from an adult woman who had mild COVID-19 (a few samples of this study predate the infection). Cell type and time point are not known. The sample taken for sequencing was PBMCs or a T cell subset sorted from them (not recorded which). The chain has TRBV20-1 and TRBJ2-3, with D possibly TRBD2 on 6 matching bases. The CDR3 DNA reads as TGCAGTGCTAGAGGTCCCCCCGGCGGGCGGGGATTCACAGATACGCAGTATTTT. Translation gives CSARGPPGGRGFTDTQYF.